The clone carrying this TCR beta chain was seen a few times. The antigen remains undetermined. The CDR3 has 11 amino acids. The V gene's germline CDR1 is SGHNT and CDR2 YENEEA. Trimming cost V 1 base and J 11 bases, with 6 bases left between them. The investigators reverse transcribed all of the isolated RNA, so they sequenced expressed TCRB transcripts. Sequencing was performed with immunoSEQ multiplex PCR; in TCRdb, only in-frame clones are kept and a portion is missing. Altogether around 300,000 clones are present, 12% to 15% being singletons, with the ten largest covering under 8.5%. This specimen belongs to a study of beta chain features in type 1 diabetes. As for the study in general: Healthy donors, compared against patients, showed similar age, gender and cell yields. Findings and caveats of the study: For type 1 diabetes patients, VDJ junctions showed fewer insertions and more deletions.

This clonotype was sampled from a man aged 30 to 39 in good health. The chain carries TRBV11-3 and TRBJ2-1; D perhaps matches TRBD1 (5 bases). Sequencing input: central memory CD4+ T cells from blood. The CDR3 nucleotides read TGTGCCAGCAGCTTAGGACAGAAGCAGTTCTTC. Its translation: CASSLGQKQFF.